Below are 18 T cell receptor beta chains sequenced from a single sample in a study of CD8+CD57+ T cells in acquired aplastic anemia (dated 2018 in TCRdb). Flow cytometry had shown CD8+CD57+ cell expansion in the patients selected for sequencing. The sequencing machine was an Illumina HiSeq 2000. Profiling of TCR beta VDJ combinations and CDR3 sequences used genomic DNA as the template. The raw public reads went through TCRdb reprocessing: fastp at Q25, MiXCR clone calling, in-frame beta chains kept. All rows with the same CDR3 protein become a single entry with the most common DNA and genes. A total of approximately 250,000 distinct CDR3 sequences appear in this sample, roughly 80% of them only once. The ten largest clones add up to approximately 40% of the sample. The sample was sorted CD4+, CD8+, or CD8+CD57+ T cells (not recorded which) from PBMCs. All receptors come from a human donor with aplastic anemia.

CDR3 sequence (DNA): TGTGCCAGCAGCCCTGACAGGGGGTGGGACGAGCAGTACTTC. Translated, it gives CASSPDRGWDEQYF. The chain couples TRBV12-3 or TRBV12-4 to TRBJ2-7; 9 nucleotides match TRBD1. There are 14 residues in the CDR3. V shed 6 bases and J 5 bases; nucleotides not matched to a gene: 8.

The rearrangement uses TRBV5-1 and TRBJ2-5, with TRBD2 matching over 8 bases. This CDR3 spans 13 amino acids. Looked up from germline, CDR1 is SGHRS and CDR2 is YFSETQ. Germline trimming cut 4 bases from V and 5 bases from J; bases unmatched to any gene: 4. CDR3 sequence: CASSLRTSETQYF. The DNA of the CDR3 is TGCGCCAGCAGCCTCCGGACTAGCGAGACCCAGTACTTC.

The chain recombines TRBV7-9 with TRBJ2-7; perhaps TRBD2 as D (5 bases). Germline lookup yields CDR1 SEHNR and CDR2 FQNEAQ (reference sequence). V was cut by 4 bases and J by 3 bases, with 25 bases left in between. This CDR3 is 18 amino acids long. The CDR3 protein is CASSSSDAEEDTHYEQYV. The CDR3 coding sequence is TGTGCCAGCAGCTCCAGTGATGCGGAGGAAGACACCCACTACGAGCAGTACGTC.

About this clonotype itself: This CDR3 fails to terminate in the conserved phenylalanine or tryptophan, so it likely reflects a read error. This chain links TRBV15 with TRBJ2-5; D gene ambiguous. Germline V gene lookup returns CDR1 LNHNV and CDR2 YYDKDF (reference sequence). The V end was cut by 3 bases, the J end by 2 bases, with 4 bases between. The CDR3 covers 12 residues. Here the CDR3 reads CATSRHQETQYV. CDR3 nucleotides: TGTGCCACCAGCAGGCATCAAGAGACCCAGTACGTC.

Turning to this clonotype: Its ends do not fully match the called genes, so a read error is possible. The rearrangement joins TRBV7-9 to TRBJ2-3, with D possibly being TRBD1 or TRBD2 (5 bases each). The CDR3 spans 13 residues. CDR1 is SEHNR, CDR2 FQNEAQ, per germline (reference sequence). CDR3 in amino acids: CASRDGRTGTQYF. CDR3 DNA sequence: TGTGCCAGCAGGGATGGGAGAACAGGTACGCAGTATTTT. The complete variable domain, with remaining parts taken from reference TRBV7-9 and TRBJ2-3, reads DTGVSQNPRHKITKRGQNVTFRCDPISEHNRLYWYRQTLGQGPEFLTYFQNEAQLEKSRLLSDRFSAERPKGSFSTLEIQRTEQGDSAMYLCASRDGRTGTQYFGPGTRLTVL.

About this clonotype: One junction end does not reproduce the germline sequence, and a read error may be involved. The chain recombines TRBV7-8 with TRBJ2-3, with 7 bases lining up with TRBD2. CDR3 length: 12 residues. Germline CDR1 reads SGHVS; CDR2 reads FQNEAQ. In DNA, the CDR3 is TGTGCCAGCAGCCTAGGGCCAGAACAGCGGGGTTTT. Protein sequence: CASSLGPEQRGF.

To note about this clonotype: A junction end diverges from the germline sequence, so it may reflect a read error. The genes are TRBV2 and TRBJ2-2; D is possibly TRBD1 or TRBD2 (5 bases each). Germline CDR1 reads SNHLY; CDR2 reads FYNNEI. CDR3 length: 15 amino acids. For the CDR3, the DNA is TGTGCCAGCGGGGGATTAGGGAGTAACACCGAGGAGCTGTTTTTT. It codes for CASGGLGSNTEELFF.

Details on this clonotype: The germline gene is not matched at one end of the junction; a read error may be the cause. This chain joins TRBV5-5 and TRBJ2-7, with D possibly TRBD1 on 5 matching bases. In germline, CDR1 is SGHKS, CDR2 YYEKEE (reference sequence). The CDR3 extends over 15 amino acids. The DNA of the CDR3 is TGCGCCAGCAGCTTGGCCGAGACAGTTAGCCACGAGCAGTACTTC. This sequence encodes CASSLAETVSHEQYF. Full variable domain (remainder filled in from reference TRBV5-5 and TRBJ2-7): DAGVTQSPTHLIKTRGQQVTLRCSPISGHKSVSWYQQVLGQGPQFIFQYYEKEERGRGNFPDRFSARQFPNYSSELNVNALLLGDSALYLCASSLAETVSHEQYFGPGTRLTVT.

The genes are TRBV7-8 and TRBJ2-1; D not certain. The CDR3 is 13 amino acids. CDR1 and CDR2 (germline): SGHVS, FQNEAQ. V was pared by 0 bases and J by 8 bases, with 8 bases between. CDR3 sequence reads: CASSLAGIHEQFF. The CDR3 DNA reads TGTGCCAGCAGCTTAGCGGGGATCCATGAGCAGTTCTTC.

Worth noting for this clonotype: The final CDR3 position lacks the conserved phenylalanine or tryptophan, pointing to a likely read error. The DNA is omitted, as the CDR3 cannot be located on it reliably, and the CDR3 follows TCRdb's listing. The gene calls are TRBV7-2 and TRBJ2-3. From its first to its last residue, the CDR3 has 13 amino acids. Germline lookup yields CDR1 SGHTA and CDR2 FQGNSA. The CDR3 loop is CASSHPYSHTLGM.

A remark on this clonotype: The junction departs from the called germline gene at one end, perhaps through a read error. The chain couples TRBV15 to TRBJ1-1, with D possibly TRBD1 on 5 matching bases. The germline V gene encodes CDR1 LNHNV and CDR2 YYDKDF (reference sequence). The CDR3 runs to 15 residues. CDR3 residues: CATSRDLTENTQAFF. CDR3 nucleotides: TGTGCCACCAGCAGAGACCTGACAGAAAACACCCAAGCCTTCTTT.

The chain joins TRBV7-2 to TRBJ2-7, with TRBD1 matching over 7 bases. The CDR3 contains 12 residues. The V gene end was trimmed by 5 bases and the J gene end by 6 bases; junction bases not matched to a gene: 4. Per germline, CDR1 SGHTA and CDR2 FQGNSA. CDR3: CASSKTGAEQYF. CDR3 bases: TGTGCCAGCAGCAAAACAGGGGCCGAGCAGTACTTC.

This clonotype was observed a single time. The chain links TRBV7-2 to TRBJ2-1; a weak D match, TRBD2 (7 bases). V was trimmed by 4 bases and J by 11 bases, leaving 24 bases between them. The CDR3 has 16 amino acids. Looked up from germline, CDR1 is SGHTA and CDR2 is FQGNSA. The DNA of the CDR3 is TGTGCCAGCAGCTCACAAAGGAGGGGGGGGAGCGATAAGCAGTTCTTC. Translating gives CASSSQRRGGSDKQFF.

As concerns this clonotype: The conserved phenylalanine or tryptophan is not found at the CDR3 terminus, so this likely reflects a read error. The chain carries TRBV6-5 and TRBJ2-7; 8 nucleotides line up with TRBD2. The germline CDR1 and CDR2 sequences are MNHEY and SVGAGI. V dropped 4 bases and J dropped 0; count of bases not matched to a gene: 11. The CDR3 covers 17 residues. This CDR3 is CASSLGGSGAPSYEQYS. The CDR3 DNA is TGTGCCAGCAGTTTAGGTGGTAGCGGGGCCCCCTCCTACGAGCAGTACTCC.

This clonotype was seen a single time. CDR3 amino acids: CASSFHAGAKALSYEQYV. CDR3 bases: TGTGCCAGCAGCTTTCATGCAGGTGCGAAAGCGCTTTCCTACGAGCAGTACGTC. This rearrangement joins TRBV7-8 to TRBJ2-7, with D hard to call. Trimming stripped 3 bases from V and 1 base from J, with 22 bases between. Germline V gives CDR1 SGHVS, CDR2 FQNEAQ. The length of the CDR3 is 18 residues.

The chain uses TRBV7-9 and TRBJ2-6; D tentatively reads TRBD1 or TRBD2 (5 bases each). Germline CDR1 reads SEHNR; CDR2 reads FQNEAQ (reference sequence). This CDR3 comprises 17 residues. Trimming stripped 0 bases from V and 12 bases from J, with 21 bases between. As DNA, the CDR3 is TGTGCCAGCAGCTTAGCGAGGGGCTACTCTGCGGCCGTCGTCCTGACTTTC. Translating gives CASSLARGYSAAVVLTF.

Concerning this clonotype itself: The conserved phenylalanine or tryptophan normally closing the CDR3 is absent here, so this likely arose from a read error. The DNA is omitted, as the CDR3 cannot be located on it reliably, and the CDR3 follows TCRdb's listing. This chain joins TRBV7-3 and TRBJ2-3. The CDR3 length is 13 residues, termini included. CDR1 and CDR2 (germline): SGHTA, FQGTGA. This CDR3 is CASSLSSSYTDTQ.

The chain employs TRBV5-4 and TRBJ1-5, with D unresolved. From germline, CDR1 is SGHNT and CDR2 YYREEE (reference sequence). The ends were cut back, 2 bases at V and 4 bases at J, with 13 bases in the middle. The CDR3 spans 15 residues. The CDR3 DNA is TGTGCCAGCAGCTTTACTGTCGCGAGAAATCAGCCCCAGCATTTT. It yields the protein CASSFTVARNQPQHF.